The 12 T cell receptor beta chains listed next were all sequenced from one sample in a study of blood T cell repertoires in COVID-19 (TCRdb year 2020). Receptors were amplified or captured by the immunoSEQ multiplex PCR assay. The immuneACCESS repertoire file appears here via TCRdb, limited to in-frame rearrangements. These files lack a portion of the clones; in checked studies, under half of the deficit traces to unresolved V genes, and the cause of the others is not known. The sample yields about 45,000 clones; roughly nine tenths were counted once. The ten biggest clones cover 9.2% of the sample. Sequenced sample: peripheral blood. These receptors were collected from a human donor in a cohort sampled during active COVID-19.

The chain is built from TRBV4-1 and TRBJ1-1, with 11 bases lining up with TRBD1. J gave up 7 bases and V 6 bases, and 7 bases lay outside the gene matches. Germline CDR1 reads MGHRA; CDR2 reads YSYEKL. CDR3 length: 14 residues. In DNA, the CDR3 is TGCGCCAGCAGACCCGGACAGGGGGCTGGTGAAGCTTTCTTT. It specifies CASRPGQGAGEAFF.

V and J are TRBV19 and TRBJ2-7, with TRBD2 matching over 13 bases. The CDR3 is 18 residues long. After removal of 5 bases from V and 0 bases from J, the junction contained 10 bases not matched to a gene. CDR1 and CDR2 (germline): LNHDA, SQIVND (reference sequence). The CDR3 DNA follows: TGTGCCAGTAGTGGAAGGACTAGCGGGGGCGACCGCTCCTACGAGCAGTACTTC. This translates into CASSGRTSGGDRSYEQYF.

In this sample, this clone turned up many times. This chain joins TRBV6-5 and TRBJ1-2, with a weak D call TRBD1 (6 bases). CDR3 length: 13 amino acids. Trimming shortened V by 5 bases and J by 7 bases, and 14 bases separated the two germline ends. The germline gives CDR1 MNHEY, CDR2 SVGAGI. CDR3 sequence (DNA): TGTGCCAGCAGTATGCAGGGGTCGGGTGGCTACACCTTC. Translating gives CASSMQGSGGYTF.

The genes are TRBV18 and TRBJ1-3, with D possibly being TRBD1 (6 bases). This CDR3 is built from 15 residues. Trimming stripped 6 bases from V and 4 bases from J, with 16 bases between. Germline CDR1 and CDR2: KGHSH and LQKENI. As DNA, the CDR3 is TGTGCCAGCTCCCGACAGGATCTGGACGGAAACACCATATATTTT. Amino acid sequence: CASSRQDLDGNTIYF.

This clone came up once. The chain uses TRBV5-4 and TRBJ2-5; perhaps TRBD2 as D (5 bases). This CDR3 is built from 15 residues. Germline values: CDR1 SGHNT, CDR2 YYREEE (reference sequence). The ends were cut back, 4 bases at V and 1 base at J, with 14 bases in the middle. The CDR3, as DNA: TGTGCCAGCAGCGATTACAGAGGACTCCAAGAGACCCAGTACTTC. It codes for CASSDYRGLQETQYF.

The chain employs TRBV18 and TRBJ2-3, with a possible D match to TRBD2 (7 bases). V was trimmed by 0 bases and J by 2 bases, leaving 21 bases between them. This CDR3 contains 19 residues. Germline CDR1 is KGHSH and CDR2 is LQKENI. The CDR3 is CASSPPHAWRGLDTDTQYF. The DNA of the CDR3 is TGTGCCAGCTCACCACCGCACGCATGGCGGGGGCTGGACACAGATACGCAGTATTTT.

V is TRBV9 and J is TRBJ2-1; the D is unclear. Germline V gene lookup returns CDR1 SGDLS and CDR2 YYNGEE. The V end was cut by 1 base, the J end by 5 bases, with 10 bases between. The CDR3 has 14 amino acids. The CDR3 DNA sequence: TGTGCCAGCAGCGTACGAACAGCAAACAATGAGCAGTTCTTC. It encodes CASSVRTANNEQFF.

The V and J genes are TRBV18 and TRBJ2-7, with D unresolved. V was cut by 0 bases and J by 7 bases, with 13 bases left in between. Germline V gives CDR1 KGHSH, CDR2 LQKENI. The CDR3 loop spans 14 amino acids. The CDR3 bases are TGTGCCAGCTCACCACCGGATTTTGGCGGAGAGCAGTACTTC. This translates into CASSPPDFGGEQYF.

This chain uses TRBV5-1 with TRBJ2-4; 7 nucleotides agree with TRBD2. V gave up 6 bases and J gave up 8 bases; unmatched junction bases: 14. The CDR3 is 15 residues long. Germline V gene data show CDR1 as SGHRS and CDR2 as YFSETQ. Here the CDR3 reads CASNPTESGGDIQYF. In DNA form, the CDR3 reads TGCGCCAGCAACCCGACTGAGTCTGGGGGGGACATTCAGTACTTC. The variable domain in full, with the rest retrieved from reference TRBV5-1 and TRBJ2-4, is KAGVTQTPRYLIKTRGQQVTLSCSPISGHRSVSWYQQTPGQGLQFLFEYFSETQRNKGNFPGRFSGRQFSNSRSEMNVSTLELGDSALYLCASNPTESGGDIQYFGAGTRLSVL.

The chain links TRBV18 to TRBJ2-5; tentatively, D is TRBD1 (5 bases). V lost 3 bases and J 2 bases, leaving 10 bases between the germline ends. Germline CDR1 reads KGHSH; CDR2 reads LQKENI. CDR3 length equals 14 residues. In nucleotides, the CDR3 is TGTGCCAGCTCACCGAGGACAACTCAAGAGACCCAGTACTTC. Amino acids: CASSPRTTQETQYF. Variable domain in full (rest from reference TRBV18 and TRBJ2-5): NAGVMQNPRHLVRRRGQEARLRCSPMKGHSHVYWYRQLPEEGLKFMVYLQKENIIDESGMPKERFSAEFPKEGPSILRIQQVVRGDSAAYFCASSPRTTQETQYFGPGTRLLVL.

The chain employs TRBV3-1 (or the pseudogene TRBV3-2) and TRBJ1-2; TRBD1 agrees at 8 bases. The CDR3 is made up of 15 amino acids. J lost 5 bases, V lost 2 bases, and 7 bases had no gene match. CDR1 is LGHDT, CDR2 YNNKEL, per germline (reference sequence). As DNA, the CDR3 is TGTGCCAGCAGCCAAACTACAGGGGGGGAATATGGCTACACCTTC. Translating it yields CASSQTTGGEYGYTF.

The V and J genes are TRBV4-2 and TRBJ1-4; TRBD1 is a possible D gene (6 bases). The CDR3 has 18 amino acids. V lost 0 bases, J lost 4 bases, and 18 bases lay in between. Germline CDR1 is LGHNA and CDR2 is YNFKEQ. The CDR3 sequence: CASSQDPGGSQGNEKLFF. CDR3 DNA sequence: TGTGCCAGCAGCCAAGATCCGGGGGGATCACAGGGTAATGAAAAACTGTTTTTT.